These T cell receptor beta chains were read from a single sample in a study of technical replicates of blood from several donors. Generated by immunoSEQ multiplex PCR, the TCRdb table keeps only in-frame clones and is missing some. Of 95,000 or so clones listed, 85% to 95% were seen once; the top ten hold around 0.3%. The sequenced sample consisted of T cells isolated from PBMCs. These receptors came from a human donor in good health. Each CDR3 is given with its conserved first and last residue. Each record gives: CDR3 DNA, CDR3 protein, clone size, D gene, J gene, V gene. D genes are given only for firm matches. Clone size is stated in some rows and not others, as once, few, many or a class when expanded.

TGCGCCAGCAGCTCACAGGGGGGGGAGGAGCCCCAGCATTTT,CASSSQGGEEPQHF,once,TRBD1,TRBJ1-5,TRBV5-1
TGTGCCAGTAGTTCACTGGTAGTCGACACTGAAGCTTTCTTT,CASSSLVVDTEAFF,-,-,TRBJ1-1,TRBV19
TGCGCCAGCAGCTTGGACCAGACAGGGCGTGAAAAACTGTTTTTT,CASSLDQTGREKLFF,few,TRBD1,TRBJ1-4,TRBV5-1
TGTGCCAGTAGTACTTACTACGAGCAGTACTTC,CASSTYYEQYF,-,-,TRBJ2-7,TRBV19
TGTGCCAGTAGCCGACGACAGGGTGCGAACTATGGCTACACCTTC,CASSRRQGANYGYTF,-,TRBD1,TRBJ1-2,TRBV19
TGTGCCAGCAGCTTAAATGCCGGGGAGGTGAACACTGAAGCTTTCTTT,CASSLNAGEVNTEAFF,-,-,TRBJ1-1,TRBV7-3
TGCGCCAGCAGCCAAGATCGGGCAGGGCTTTACGAGCAGTACTTC,CASSQDRAGLYEQYF,once,-,TRBJ2-7,TRBV4-3
TGCGCCAGCAGCCGGGACAGATTAGCCGGGGAGCTGTTTTTT,CASSRDRLAGELFF,-,TRBD1,TRBJ2-2,TRBV5-1
TGTGCCAGCAGCCCCCCCGGTAGCGGTCTACAAGAGACCCAGTACTTC,CASSPPGSGLQETQYF,-,-,TRBJ2-5,TRBV5-4
TGTGCCAGCAGCTTGCCAGCTCGGGCCCTCCACTTT,CASSLPARALHF,-,-,TRBJ1-6,TRBV13
TGTGCCAGCAGCTTAAGTAGCGGGAGCTACGAGCAGTACTTC,CASSLSSGSYEQYF,once,TRBD2,TRBJ2-7,TRBV11-3
TGTGCCAGCAGCCTCCGACTAGCGGGAGACGAGACCCAGTACTTC,CASSLRLAGDETQYF,-,TRBD2,TRBJ2-5,TRBV9
TGTGCCAGCAGCGTAGGTTACAATCAGCCCCAGCATTTT,CASSVGYNQPQHF,-,-,TRBJ1-5,TRBV9
TGCAGCGTTGAGAGAAATCTAGCCAAAAACATTCAGTACTTC,CSVERNLAKNIQYF,-,-,TRBJ2-4,TRBV29-1
TGTGCCAGCAGTTTACTAGACAGGGAAGTAATGAACACTGAAGCTTTCTTT,CASSLLDREVMNTEAFF,-,TRBD1,TRBJ1-1,TRBV28
TGTGCCAGCAGCCCAACTACGAGGACCGGGGAGCTGTTTTTT,CASSPTTRTGELFF,-,-,TRBJ2-2,TRBV27
TGTGCCAGCAGCTTGGGCAGCGACACTGAAGCTTTCTTT,CASSLGSDTEAFF,-,-,TRBJ1-1,TRBV5-8
TGTGCCAGCAGCGTGGGACTTCTGGGTTCTTACGAGCAGTACTTC,CASSVGLLGSYEQYF,once,-,TRBJ2-7,TRBV9
TGTGCCAGCAGTGACATAGCGGGAGTGCTATACAATGAGCAGTTCTTC,CASSDIAGVLYNEQFF,-,TRBD2,TRBJ2-1,TRBV2
TGTGCCAGCAGCGTAGGTAAGACAGGGGGCTATGAGCAGTTCTTC,CASSVGKTGGYEQFF,-,TRBD1,TRBJ2-1,TRBV9
TGTGCCACCAGCAGAGCAGGGGGAGCTGAAGCTTTCTTT,CATSRAGGAEAFF,-,TRBD1,TRBJ1-1,TRBV15
TGCGCCAGCAGTGGAACAGGGTTCGATGGCTACACCTTC,CASSGTGFDGYTF,few,-,TRBJ1-2,TRBV10-1
TGCGCCAGCAGCGCGGGTCAAGAGACCCAGTACTTC,CASSAGQETQYF,-,-,TRBJ2-5,TRBV5-1
TGTGCCAGCAGGATAGCCAGGGGGACTGAAGCTTTCTTT,CASRIARGTEAFF,-,TRBD1,TRBJ1-1,TRBV6-5
TGTGCCAGCAGCTATAATAGCGGGAGATTTAACAATGAGCAGTTCTTC,CASSYNSGRFNNEQFF,-,TRBD2,TRBJ2-1,TRBV5-8
TGCAGCGTTAGTGGACTCGGGACCTACGAGCAGTACTTC,CSVSGLGTYEQYF,-,-,TRBJ2-7,TRBV29-1
TGTGCCAGCAGCGTCTTACAGGGGGCGGGCGGCTACACCTTC,CASSVLQGAGGYTF,-,TRBD1,TRBJ1-2,TRBV2
TGCAGTGCTACACTGGGCAACGAGCAGTACTTC,CSATLGNEQYF,few,-,TRBJ2-7,TRBV20-1
TGTGCCAGCAGCCCAGGACAGGGCGTTATGTATGGCTACACCTTC,CASSPGQGVMYGYTF,-,TRBD1,TRBJ1-2,TRBV7-2
TGTGCCAGCAGTCCCTCAGTCTCTGGAAACACCATATATTTT,CASSPSVSGNTIYF,-,-,TRBJ1-3,TRBV28
TGTGCCAGCAGCTACAGGGGGCTAGCGGCGCCTGAAGATACGCAGTATTTT,CASSYRGLAAPEDTQYF,-,TRBD1,TRBJ2-3,TRBV27
TGTGCCTGTCACGATGACAGGGACGAGCAGTACTTC,CACHDDRDEQYF,-,TRBD1,TRBJ2-7,TRBV30
TGTGCCAGCAGCGTAGCGGGAGCGGGCACCGGGGAGCTGTTTTTT,CASSVAGAGTGELFF,-,-,TRBJ2-2,TRBV9
TGTGCCAGCTCACCACCTACTCTCGACTCTGGAAACACCATATATTTT,CASSPPTLDSGNTIYF,-,-,TRBJ1-3,TRBV18
TGCGCCAGCAGCCAAGCCCTTGATTATCCTAGCGTCTACAATGAGCAGTTCTTC,CASSQALDYPSVYNEQFF,-,-,TRBJ2-1,TRBV4-3
TGCAGTGCGTCTAGCTCCTACGAGCAGTACTTC,CSASSSYEQYF,-,-,TRBJ2-7,TRBV20-1
TGCGCCAGCAGCCAGGGACAGAACACCGGGGAGCTGTTTTTT,CASSQGQNTGELFF,-,-,TRBJ2-2,TRBV5-1
TGTGCCAGCAGCCGAAGACTGAATGAGCAGTTCTTC,CASSRRLNEQFF,-,-,TRBJ2-1,TRBV5-5
TGCGCCAGCAGCCCCCTGGCAGGGGAAAACACCGGGGAGCTGTTTTTT,CASSPLAGENTGELFF,-,-,TRBJ2-2,TRBV4-1
TGTGCCAGCAGGAGACTAGCGGGAGGGACAGATACGCAGTATTTT,CASRRLAGGTDTQYF,-,TRBD2,TRBJ2-3,TRBV2
TGTGCCACCCCGGCACTAGCGGGAGCACGCTACAATGAGCAGTTCTTC,CATPALAGARYNEQFF,-,TRBD2,TRBJ2-1,TRBV2
TGTGCCAGTAGTATTCAACAGGGCTCCTACGAGCAGTACTTC,CASSIQQGSYEQYF,-,-,TRBJ2-7,TRBV19
TGTGCCAGCAGTGAGCCACAGGGTAACCTCAATCAGCCCCAGCATTTT,CASSEPQGNLNQPQHF,-,-,TRBJ1-5,TRBV2
TGTGCCACCAGCAGAGTGGGGGGGAGTACGCAGTATTTT,CATSRVGGSTQYF,few,TRBD2,TRBJ2-3,TRBV15
TGTGCCAGCAGCCAAGGACTAGCGGGATGGGAGACCCAGTACTTC,CASSQGLAGWETQYF,-,TRBD2,TRBJ2-5,TRBV7-3
TGCGCCAGCAGCCAACAGGTCACCGGGGAGCTGTTTTTT,CASSQQVTGELFF,-,-,TRBJ2-2,TRBV4-1
TGTGCCAGCAGTGAATCCTTTGGGGATAGGACTAAAAACATTCAGTACTTC,CASSESFGDRTKNIQYF,-,-,TRBJ2-4,TRBV2
TGTGCCTGGAGCGCGGGACTAGCGGGAGGAATCTACAATGAGCAGTTCTTC,CAWSAGLAGGIYNEQFF,-,TRBD2,TRBJ2-1,TRBV30
TGCGCCAGCCCGGGACTAGGAAATACGCAGTATTTT,CASPGLGNTQYF,-,TRBD2,TRBJ2-3,TRBV10-2
TGCGCCAGCAGCCGAGGGACAGGCAGGGTTGAGCAGTTCTTC,CASSRGTGRVEQFF,-,TRBD1,TRBJ2-1,TRBV4-3
TGCGCCAGCAGCTCATGGACTAGTACCGGGGAGCTGTTTTTT,CASSSWTSTGELFF,-,TRBD2,TRBJ2-2,TRBV5-1
TGCGCCAGCAGCCAGACAGATGAATACCCCTACAATGAGCAGTTCTTC,CASSQTDEYPYNEQFF,-,-,TRBJ2-1,TRBV4-3
TGTGCCCTAGAAGTACGTCAGCCAGCCTACGAGCAGTACTTC,CALEVRQPAYEQYF,once,-,TRBJ2-7,TRBV19
TGTGCCAGCAGCCGCCGGGACAATTACAATGAGCAGTTCTTC,CASSRRDNYNEQFF,once,-,TRBJ2-1,TRBV27
TGTGCCAGCAGCTTAGGCAGGGGTAGCACAGATACGCAGTATTTT,CASSLGRGSTDTQYF,-,-,TRBJ2-3,TRBV7-3